The 15 T cell receptor beta chains below all came from one sample that was sequenced in a study of T cells in localized non-small cell lung cancer (dated by TCRdb to about 2020). The library relied on the immunoSEQ multiplex PCR assay. Entries here come from immuneACCESS through TCRdb and include only in-frame sequences with V and J called. Some clones fail to appear in such tables; in the studies checked, an unresolved V gene covers under half of the shortfall, and the cause of the remainder is unknown. Present in this sample are 4,500 to 5,000 clones, around 30% of which were seen just once. The ten biggest clones cover about a tenth of the sample. Sample: lung tumor tissue, taken before any cancer treatment. The receptors were gathered from a woman between 35 and 70 years old with stage II squamous cell lung carcinoma.

This clone came up a few times. The chain employs TRBV28 and TRBJ1-2; 7 nucleotides match TRBD1. The CDR3 sequence is 16 residues long. V shed 4 bases, J shed 2 bases, and the junction held 10 bases outside the gene matches. CDR1 is MDHEN and CDR2 is SYDVKM in the germline V gene. The CDR3 DNA sequence: TGTGCCAGCAGTTCACACTCGACGGGACAGAACTATGGCTACACCTTC. Translated, it gives CASSSHSTGQNYGYTF.

This clone was seen only a few times. The chain employs TRBV11-3 and TRBJ2-1, with TRBD2 matching over 12 bases. With 4 bases clipped from V and 8 bases from J, the junction kept 3 bases outside the gene matches. The CDR3 loop spans 14 amino acids. Germline CDR1 reads SGHNT; CDR2 reads YENEEA. CDR3 sequence: CASSSSGRADEQFF. In DNA, the CDR3 is TGTGCCAGCAGCTCTAGCGGGAGGGCCGATGAGCAGTTCTTC.

This clone was detected a few times. CDR3 loop: CASSLTGVDYGYTF. In DNA, the CDR3 is TGTGCCAGCAGCTTGACGGGGGTTGATTATGGCTACACCTTC. This chain uses TRBV11-3 with TRBJ1-2, with a weak D call TRBD1 (5 bases). CDR1 and CDR2 from the germline V gene are SGHNT and YENEEA. CDR3 length equals 14 residues. V shed 3 bases and J shed 5 bases, with 13 bases lying between them.

The genes are TRBV28 and TRBJ1-3; D is unclear. This CDR3 spans 16 amino acids. V was cut by 3 bases and J by 8 bases, with 20 bases left in between. Germline V lookup: CDR1 MDHEN, CDR2 SYDVKM. CDR3 in amino acids: CASSFGSAAPSDTIYF. The DNA of the CDR3 is TGTGCCAGCAGTTTCGGGTCAGCCGCCCCGTCGGACACCATATATTTT. The complete variable domain, with remaining parts taken from reference TRBV28 and TRBJ1-3, reads DVKVTQSSRYLVKRTGEKVFLECVQDMDHENMFWYRQDPGLGLRLIYFSYDVKMKEKGDIPEGYSVSREKKERFSLILESASTNQTSMYLCASSFGSAAPSDTIYFGEGSWLTVV.

This clone has only one observation. The V call is TRBV28, the J call TRBJ2-3; TRBD2 aligns across 11 bases. CDR3 size: 16 residues. Germline V gene lookup returns CDR1 MDHEN and CDR2 SYDVKM. The trim removed 3 bases at V and 3 bases at J, leaving 5 bases unmatched. CDR3 in amino acids: CASSLGLAGGTDTQYF. CDR3 nucleotides: TGTGCCAGCAGTTTGGGGCTAGCGGGAGGAACAGATACGCAGTATTTT.

The rearrangement links TRBV6-8 to TRBJ2-1, with D uncertain. Trimming removed 6 bases from V and 6 bases from J, with 15 bases in between. From germline, CDR1 is MNHGY and CDR2 SAAAGT. The CDR3 contains 14 residues. Here the CDR3 DNA reads TGTGCCAGCAGCGAAGTCTATGAACTCAATGAGCAGTTCTTC. It is translated as CASSEVYELNEQFF.

The chain links TRBV5-1 to TRBJ1-1, with D unclear. Germline V gene sequence: CDR1 SGHRS, CDR2 YFSETQ. This CDR3 has 14 amino acids. V was trimmed by 2 bases and J by 6 bases, leaving 14 bases between them. CDR3 in amino acids: CASSLSTGVSEAFF. The CDR3 DNA reads TGCGCCAGCAGCTTATCAACCGGAGTATCTGAAGCTTTCTTT.

The chain has TRBV5-1 and TRBJ1-1; tentatively, D is TRBD1 (5 bases). Germline V gene lookup returns CDR1 SGHRS and CDR2 YFSETQ. The CDR3 runs 14 residues. The V gene lost 4 bases and the J gene lost 0 bases, with 10 bases spanning the gap. CDR3 in DNA: TGCGCCAGCAGCATACAGGATTTGAACACTGAAGCTTTCTTT. Amino acid sequence: CASSIQDLNTEAFF.

This clone was seen more than once but under ten times. This chain links TRBV11-3 with TRBJ1-1; D is perhaps TRBD1 (6 bases). Germline V gene data show CDR1 as SGHNT and CDR2 as YENEEA. The CDR3 totals 15 residues. Trimming took 5 bases from V and 3 from J, leaving 16 bases between them. CDR3 DNA sequence: TGTGCCAGCAGCCAAGTTTGGGGACAAGACACTGAAGCTTTCTTT. This sequence encodes CASSQVWGQDTEAFF.

This clone was detected only once. The gene calls are TRBV5-1 and TRBJ1-6; 7 bases agree with TRBD1. From germline, CDR1 is SGHRS and CDR2 YFSETQ. The V segment lost 5 bases and the J segment 6 bases; nucleotides outside the gene matches: 17. The CDR3 contains 18 residues. CDR3 loop: CASSPRGHTGDVNSPLHF. For the CDR3, the DNA is TGCGCCAGCAGTCCCCGCGGGCACACAGGGGATGTTAATTCACCCCTCCACTTT.

The chain combines TRBV23-1 with TRBJ2-3; tentatively, D is TRBD1 or TRBD2 (5 bases each). TRBV23-1 is identified as an open reading frame with a role that is uncertain. Trimming removed 2 bases at V and 2 bases at J, with 11 bases between. CDR3 length: 15 residues. As DNA, the CDR3 is TGCGCCAGCAGTCAAACGGGACCCCACACAGATACGCAGTATTTT. Protein: CASSQTGPHTDTQYF.

This clone is judged medium-sized. The chain carries TRBV6-8 and TRBJ1-1, with TRBD1 matching 9 bases. Losses at the gene ends were 5 bases for V and 6 bases for J; bases not matched to a gene: 4. Per germline, CDR1 MNHGY and CDR2 SAAAGT. The CDR3 contains 13 residues. The CDR3 sequence is CASSDRGGAEAFF. The CDR3 DNA is TGTGCCAGCAGTGACAGGGGGGGTGCTGAAGCTTTCTTT.

This clone is medium-sized (0.01 to 0.1%). The rearrangement joins TRBV6-8 to TRBJ2-1; no clear D gene. The germline CDR1 and CDR2 sequences are MNHGY and SAAAGT. The CDR3 is 12 amino acids. The V gene lost 4 bases and the J gene lost 7 bases, with 8 bases spanning the gap. The CDR3 protein is CASSLTQNEQFF. In nucleotides, the CDR3 is TGTGCCAGCAGTTTGACTCAAAATGAGCAGTTCTTC.

This clone appeared a few times. The J gene is TRBJ2-1, the V gene TRBV19; TRBD1 might be the D (6 bases). V was cut by 5 bases and J by 0 bases, with 17 bases left in between. Germline-derived CDR1 and CDR2 are LNHDA and SQIVND (reference sequence). The CDR3 covers 17 residues. CDR3 DNA sequence: TGTGCCAGTAGTGTTAGGGGGAGCCCGAGCTCCTACAATGAGCAGTTCTTC. This encodes CASSVRGSPSSYNEQFF.

This clone was counted only a few times. This rearrangement joins TRBV11-3 to TRBJ2-7, with TRBD2 matching 11 bases. Per the germline V gene, CDR1 is SGHNT and CDR2 is YENEEA. Losses at the gene ends were 6 bases for V and 0 bases for J; bases not matched to a gene: 4. This CDR3 has 15 amino acids. The CDR3 protein is CASSYSGRASYEQYF. The DNA for the CDR3 is TGTGCCAGCAGTTATAGCGGGAGGGCCTCCTACGAGCAGTACTTC.